The rows below give T cell receptor beta chains drawn from one sample of a study of radiation and T cells in renal cell carcinoma. Measured with immunoSEQ multiplex PCR; TCRdb has only the in-frame clones, and not every one. The data show approximately 65,000 clones, around 80% seen once. The input for sequencing was blood, taken from a patient whose treatment included radiotherapy and nephrectomy. Receptors originate from a man aged 60 to 75 with renal cell carcinoma. Both conserved end residues are part of each CDR3. A D gene is named only where the DNA matches it firmly. The size entry is marked missing in some rows and otherwise reads once, few, many or a size class.

clone size	J gene	D gene	V gene	CDR3 DNA	CDR3 protein
.	TRBJ2-1	TRBD2	TRBV5-1	TGCGCCAGCAGCTACGGGACTAGCGGCAATGAGCAGTTCTTC	CASSYGTSGNEQFF
.	TRBJ2-1	.	TRBV9	TGTGCCAGCAGCGTGGATGACGGGGGCCTCTACAATGAGCAGTTCTTC	CASSVDDGGLYNEQFF
.	TRBJ2-5	TRBD1	TRBV5-8	TGTGCCAGCAGCCGCGGACAGGGCCATAGGGAGACCCAGTACTTC	CASSRGQGHRETQYF
few	TRBJ2-1	TRBD2	TRBV7-2	TGTGCCAGCAGCCCACCCCCTAGCGGGGGGGACAATGAGCAGTTCTTC	CASSPPPSGGDNEQFF
.	TRBJ1-4	.	TRBV5-1	TGCGCCAGCAGCTCCCAGGGTGCTAATGAAAAACTGTTTTTT	CASSSQGANEKLFF
.	TRBJ2-3	.	TRBV10-3	TGTGCCATCCGGGCGCTGTCTAGCACAGATACGCAGTATTTT	CAIRALSSTDTQYF
.	TRBJ1-6	TRBD1	TRBV2	TGTGCCAGCAGTACGCACGGGACAGATAATTCACCCCTCCACTTT	CASSTHGTDNSPLHF
.	TRBJ2-6	TRBD1	TRBV27	TGTGCCAGCAGTTTTAGACAGGGGGTTTACTCTGGGGCCAACGTCCTGACTTTC	CASSFRQGVYSGANVLTF
.	TRBJ1-5	TRBD1	TRBV7-2	TGTGCCAGCAGCTTAGCTTCCGATTGGGACAGGGGGTCGCCCCAGCATTTT	CASSLASDWDRGSPQHF
.	TRBJ2-7	TRBD2	TRBV6-1	TGTGCCAGCAGCCGACTAGCGGGGGCCACCTACGAGCAGTACTTC	CASSRLAGATYEQYF
.	TRBJ2-3	.	TRBV7-9	TGTGCCAGCAGCTTAGAGGTCTCGGGGGCAGATACGCAGTATTTT	CASSLEVSGADTQYF
.	TRBJ1-2	.	TRBV7-9	TGTGCCAGCAGCCCCGCGACCCGCCATGGCTACACCTTC	CASSPATRHGYTF
.	TRBJ1-2	.	TRBV19	TGTGCCAGTAGTAACCCTGTCGTCTCCTATGGCTACACCTTC	CASSNPVVSYGYTF
.	TRBJ2-3	.	TRBV7-8	TGTGCCAGCAGCTTAGCGCAAACGGCGGGGCCCTTAGATACGCAGTATTTT	CASSLAQTAGPLDTQYF
.	TRBJ2-7	.	TRBV5-1	TGCGCCAGCAGCTTGGGACGGGCGAGCTCCTACGAGCAGTACTTC	CASSLGRASSYEQYF
once	TRBJ2-7	.	TRBV7-9	TGTGCCAGCAGCATTTCGGTGCCAGGGGTCTACGAGCAGTACTTC	CASSISVPGVYEQYF
.	TRBJ2-3	TRBD2	TRBV7-9	TGTGCCAGCAGCTTAGAGGTTAGCGGGGGGCAGGATACGCAGTATTTT	CASSLEVSGGQDTQYF
.	TRBJ1-3	.	TRBV5-1	TGCGCCAGCAGCCTAGAAGGGGGTTATCTTGGAAACACCATATATTTT	CASSLEGGYLGNTIYF
.	TRBJ1-1	TRBD1	TRBV28	TGTGCTGCTGGGACAGGGTTAGTTGTTCGCGTGAACACTGAAGCTTTCTTT	CAAGTGLVVRVNTEAFF
.	TRBJ2-7	.	TRBV7-6	TGTGCCAGCAGCAGGGGGGGGCAGAGCTCCTACGAGCAGTACTTC	CASSRGGQSSYEQYF
.	TRBJ2-3	.	TRBV5-6	TGTGCCAGCAGCTTGGGAAGGACGGGATATTTCGAAGATACGCAGTATTTT	CASSLGRTGYFEDTQYF
.	TRBJ1-2	TRBD1	TRBV9	TGTGCCAGCAGCCATTCCAAGGACAGGACCCCGAGCTATGGCTACACCTTC	CASSHSKDRTPSYGYTF
.	TRBJ2-1	.	TRBV5-1	TGCGCCAGCAGCTTGGTCGGGAGCTCCTACAATGAGCAGTTCTTC	CASSLVGSSYNEQFF
once	TRBJ2-1	TRBD2	TRBV27	TGTGCCAGCAGTTTGACTAGCAGCCTATACAATGAGCAGTTCTTC	CASSLTSSLYNEQFF
.	TRBJ2-5	.	TRBV11-3	TGTGCCAGCAGCTTAGAGCGGTGGGGGACCCAGTACTTC	CASSLERWGTQYF
.	TRBJ1-1	.	TRBV7-2	TGTGCCAGCAGCTTGGGGGATCTGAACACTGAAGCTTTCTTT	CASSLGDLNTEAFF
.	TRBJ2-1	.	TRBV27	TGTGCCAGCAGTTTAATCGGGAATGAGCAGTTCTTC	CASSLIGNEQFF
.	TRBJ1-1	TRBD1	TRBV30	TGTGCCTGGAATCCGGACAGGGCGGTGCCTTTCTTT	CAWNPDRAVPFF
.	TRBJ2-1	TRBD2	TRBV11-2	TGTGCCAGCAGCTTAAAAGCGGGGGGCCTTGAGCAGTTCTTC	CASSLKAGGLEQFF
once	TRBJ2-2	.	TRBV6-5	TGTGCCAGCAGTCAAACACAGGGAACCGGGGAGCTGTTTTTT	CASSQTQGTGELFF